Listed below are T cell receptor beta chains from one sample, sequenced in a study of shared clonotypes between healthy human individuals. Clones were read by immunoSEQ multiplex PCR, and TCRdb kept only the in-frame ones, dropping some. The sample yields 550,000 to 800,000 clones, around 90% seen once. The specimen sequenced was memory CD8+ T cells from PBMCs. These receptor sequences come from a man younger than 35 in good health. Some clones in this sample may be carry-over from other donors' samples. CDR3s include the opening cysteine and the closing phenylalanine or tryptophan. D genes are given only for firm matches. For some rows the clone size is stated as once, few or many, or as a class when expanded; others skip it.

clone size	D gene	J gene	V gene	CDR3 DNA	CDR3 protein
NA	NA	TRBJ2-1	TRBV10-2	TGCGCCAGCAGTGCCGAATGGGTGGGAATCAATGAGCAGTTCTTC	CASSAEWVGINEQFF
NA	NA	TRBJ1-1	TRBV28	TGTGCCAGCAGTCTAGATCTTCGGGGGACTGAAGCTTTCTTT	CASSLDLRGTEAFF
NA	TRBD1	TRBJ1-5	TRBV6-1	TGTGCCAGCAGTGAATGGGACAGGGGGCGCGGTCAGCCCCAGCATTTT	CASSEWDRGRGQPQHF
NA	NA	TRBJ1-5	TRBV19	TGTGCCAGTGACGTCAGGGGTGGCAATCAGCCCCAGCATTTT	CASDVRGGNQPQHF
NA	TRBD1	TRBJ1-1	TRBV5-1	TGCGCCAGCAGCTTGTCGACAGGGATGAACACTGAAGCTTTCTTT	CASSLSTGMNTEAFF
NA	NA	TRBJ2-7	TRBV13	TGTGCCAGCAGCCCCAGCTCCTACGAGCAGTACTTC	CASSPSSYEQYF
NA	NA	TRBJ1-2	TRBV28	TGTGCCAGCAGTATCCTATCCATATACACCTTC	CASSILSIYTF
NA	NA	TRBJ1-1	TRBV27	TGTGCCAGCACCCCCAAGGGGGGTTGGACTGAAGCTTTCTTT	CASTPKGGWTEAFF
NA	NA	TRBJ1-1	TRBV2	TGTGCCAGTATTAACCGGGACATATTGGCTTTCTTT	CASINRDILAFF
NA	NA	TRBJ2-2	TRBV21-1	TGTGCCAGCAGCAAAAGGGTTGGCGGGGAGCTGTTTTTT	CASSKRVGGELFF
NA	TRBD2	TRBJ2-5	TRBV5-4	TGTGCCAGCAGCTTGGGGGACTACCTTAAAGAGACCCAGTACTTC	CASSLGDYLKETQYF
NA	NA	TRBJ2-3	TRBV28	TGTGCCAGCAGTTTTAGGACCCTATACACAGATACGCAGTATTTT	CASSFRTLYTDTQYF
NA	TRBD1	TRBJ1-1	TRBV16	TGTGCCAGCAGCCAACAGGGGGCCGAGGCTGAAGCTTTCTTT	CASSQQGAEAEAFF
NA	NA	TRBJ2-2	TRBV28	TGTGCCAGCAGTTTGGCAGGGTCTTCCGGGGAGCTGTTTTTT	CASSLAGSSGELFF
NA	NA	TRBJ2-7	TRBV29-1	TGCAGCGTTGGCCCAACGCGGGACGGCCACGAGCAGTACTTC	CSVGPTRDGHEQYF
NA	NA	TRBJ2-1	TRBV4-1	TGCGCCAGCAGCCAAGATAGGGCGTGGGAGCAGTTCTTC	CASSQDRAWEQFF
once	TRBD2	TRBJ2-1	TRBV28	TGTGCCAGCAGTTGGACCCGTCTAGCGGGCCACAATGAGCAGTTCTTC	CASSWTRLAGHNEQFF
NA	TRBD2	TRBJ2-7	TRBV7-9	TGTGCCAGCAGCCCCACGGGAGGTAGCGGGACCTACGAGCAGTACTTC	CASSPTGGSGTYEQYF
NA	TRBD2	TRBJ2-7	TRBV9	TGTGCCAGCAGCTTTGGGGGAGGGCTGGACGAGCAGTACTTC	CASSFGGGLDEQYF
NA	NA	TRBJ2-1	TRBV2	TGTGCCAGCACCGAGGGGCGGGGTTACAATGAGCAGTTCTTC	CASTEGRGYNEQFF
once	NA	TRBJ1-5	TRBV5-6	TGTGCCAGCAGCGGTTGGGGGTATCAGCCCCAGCATTTT	CASSGWGYQPQHF
NA	NA	TRBJ1-1	TRBV28	TGTGCGGGCAGGGCAGGGGTGGGGGCTGAAGCTTTCTTT	CAGRAGVGAEAFF
NA	NA	TRBJ1-3	TRBV9	TGTGCCAGCAGCAAAGGGGCTGGAAACACCATATATTTT	CASSKGAGNTIYF
NA	TRBD2	TRBJ2-1	TRBV5-1	TGCGCCAGCAGCTTGGACGTTTCGGCTAGCGGCCCAAGGATATACAATGAGCAGTTCTTC	CASSLDVSASGPRIYNEQFF
NA	TRBD2	TRBJ2-7	TRBV9	TGTGCCAGCAGCGGGAGGGAAAGCGGGAGGCCCTACGAGCAGTACTTC	CASSGRESGRPYEQYF
NA	TRBD2	TRBJ2-1	TRBV5-1	TGCGCCAGCAGCTGGACTAGCGGGAGGGCTCCATCTTACAATGAGCAGTTCTTC	CASSWTSGRAPSYNEQFF
NA	TRBD2	TRBJ2-5	TRBV18	TGTGCCAGCTCACCCCAGCGGGAGTGGGAAGAGACCCAGTACTTC	CASSPQREWEETQYF
once	NA	TRBJ1-1	TRBV6-8	TGTGCCAGCAGCCGACCCGGGACGGCGAAAGCTTTCTTT	CASSRPGTAKAFF
NA	TRBD1	TRBJ2-5	TRBV7-9	TGTGCCAGCAGCTTAATAGGGGACAGGGGCCAAGAGACCCAGTACTTC	CASSLIGDRGQETQYF
NA	NA	TRBJ1-2	TRBV19	TGTGCCAGTACCGAACCAGACACCTATGGCTACACCTTC	CASTEPDTYGYTF
NA	NA	TRBJ2-7	TRBV14	TGTGCCAGCAGCCATCTGGGCTCCTACGAGCAGTACTTC	CASSHLGSYEQYF
NA	TRBD2	TRBJ2-1	TRBV11-2	TGTGCCAGCAGCTTAGCTAGCGGGAGGATGAATGAGCAGTTCTTC	CASSLASGRMNEQFF
NA	TRBD2	TRBJ2-1	TRBV5-1	TGCGCCAGCAGCTTGGAATCTAGCGGGAGGAGGGATGAGCAGTTCTTC	CASSLESSGRRDEQFF
few	TRBD2	TRBJ2-2	TRBV4-1	TGCGCCAGCAGCCAAGATCAAGCTAGCGGGACGAACACCGGGGAGCTGTTTTTT	CASSQDQASGTNTGELFF
once	NA	TRBJ2-3	TRBV7-9	TGTGCCAGCAGCTTAATATTCTCCGGGTCAGATACGCAGTATTTT	CASSLIFSGSDTQYF
NA	NA	TRBJ1-4	TRBV27	TGTGCCAGCAGTTTTACAGGAGCAAATGAAAAACTGTTTTTT	CASSFTGANEKLFF
NA	NA	TRBJ2-1	TRBV5-1	TGCGCCAGCAGCAGCAACAGGGACTCACCCACGCCTGAGCAGTTCTTC	CASSSNRDSPTPEQFF
once	NA	TRBJ2-1	TRBV4-1	TGCGCCAGCAGCCAAGACGCCAGTTCCTACAATGAGCAGTTCTTC	CASSQDASSYNEQFF
once	NA	TRBJ2-7	TRBV19	TGTGCCAGTAGCATAGGAGCCCTCTACGAGCAGTACTTC	CASSIGALYEQYF
NA	NA	TRBJ2-7	TRBV19	TGTGCCAGTAGCCCTTCGCGGGGACCCTCCTACGAGCAGTACTTC	CASSPSRGPSYEQYF
once	NA	TRBJ2-7	TRBV5-1	TGCGCCAGCAGCTTGGTGTCAGGGATAAGCGAGCAGTACTTC	CASSLVSGISEQYF
once	NA	TRBJ2-7	TRBV7-2	TGTGCCAGCAGCTTAGTGATGGGGCCTCGCTACGAGCAGTACTTC	CASSLVMGPRYEQYF
NA	TRBD1	TRBJ1-6	TRBV4-1	TGCGCCAGCAGCCCATCCGGACAGGGGGCGTCACCCCTCCACTTT	CASSPSGQGASPLHF
NA	TRBD1	TRBJ1-2	TRBV7-2	TGTGCCAGCAGCCAGGGGGGGGCCCCCGGGGGCTATGGCTACACCTTC	CASSQGGAPGGYGYTF
NA	TRBD2	TRBJ2-7	TRBV7-2	TGTGCCAGCAGGAAACGACTAGCGGGTGACTACGAGCAGTACTTC	CASRKRLAGDYEQYF
NA	NA	TRBJ2-7	TRBV29-1	TGCAGCGTTTGGACAAGGGGCGTCGAGCAGTACTTC	CSVWTRGVEQYF
few	NA	TRBJ1-1	TRBV5-4	TGTGCCAGCAGCTTGAACACTGAAGCTTTCTTT	CASSLNTEAFF
NA	NA	TRBJ2-1	TRBV9	TGTGCCAGCAGCAAAGGGGGGTGGGATGAGCAGTTCTTC	CASSKGGWDEQFF
NA	NA	TRBJ1-4	TRBV19	TGTGCCAGTAGCCACACCTCAACTAATGAAAAACTGTTTTTT	CASSHTSTNEKLFF
NA	TRBD2	TRBJ2-7	TRBV15	TGTGCCACCAGCAGAGAAGCTAGCGGGAGTCACGAGCAGTACTTC	CATSREASGSHEQYF
NA	TRBD1	TRBJ2-7	TRBV5-8	TGTGCCAGCAGCTGGGGACAGGGCGTTAGCTACGAGCAGTACTTC	CASSWGQGVSYEQYF
NA	NA	TRBJ2-1	TRBV7-9	TGTGCCAGCAGCGGACTTAGGGAGAGCTCCTACAATGAGCAGTTCTTC	CASSGLRESSYNEQFF
NA	TRBD2	TRBJ2-7	TRBV29-1	TGCAGCGTTGTTAGCCTAGCGGGAGGTCCCTACGAGCAGTACTTC	CSVVSLAGGPYEQYF
NA	NA	TRBJ2-1	TRBV27	TGTGCCAGCAGTTTAGGACCGCTCCCCAATGAGCAGTTCTTC	CASSLGPLPNEQFF
NA	NA	TRBJ2-7	TRBV9	TGTGCCAGCAGCGTAGGGTCAGGGGAGGGCTACGAGCAGTACTTC	CASSVGSGEGYEQYF
NA	NA	TRBJ2-7	TRBV5-6	TGTGCCAGCAGCTCATTAGGGGAAGGCTACGAGCAGTACTTC	CASSSLGEGYEQYF
once	NA	TRBJ2-5	TRBV5-1	TGCGCCAGCAGCTTGGCGGGTCGGGCAGGCCAAGAGACCCAGTACTTC	CASSLAGRAGQETQYF